What follows describes a single TCR beta chain. The data stem from a study of T cell changes during pregnancy in multiple sclerosis. The CDR3 is made up of 14 amino acids. V was pared by 4 bases and J by 2 bases, with 9 bases between. The germline CDR1 and CDR2 sequences are LNHDA and SQIVND (reference sequence). TCRdb's copy holds only in-frame clones and misses some; the assay was immunoSEQ multiplex PCR. The repertoire holds 80,000 or so clones, with 92% as singletons. Sequencing was performed on peripheral blood, taken before pregnancy. This clonotype originated in a female donor with multiple sclerosis, enrolled in a pregnancy study. The chain uses TRBV19 and TRBJ2-1; no clear D gene. The CDR3 loop is CASSTPVPYNEQFF. The CDR3 DNA is TGTGCCAGTAGTACCCCAGTCCCCTACAATGAGCAGTTCTTC.